What follows are 26 T cell receptor beta chains derived from one specimen sequenced in a study of radiotherapy plus CTLA-4 blockade in lung cancer. Profiling relied on immunoSEQ multiplex PCR, and the TCRdb table lists in-frame clones only, not all of them. Altogether about 100,000 clones are present, about 83% being singletons, with the ten largest covering around 0.8%. Here the sequenced sample was peripheral blood, taken from a patient treated with radiotherapy plus ipilimumab. All receptors come from a human donor with non-small cell lung cancer who had stable disease on radiotherapy plus ipilimumab.

The chain couples TRBV9 to TRBJ2-7; 7 nucleotides line up with TRBD1. The CDR3 totals 14 residues. The germline CDR1 and CDR2 sequences are SGDLS and YYNGEE. V lost 2 bases, J lost 5 bases, and 7 bases stayed unmatched. The CDR3 sequence: CASSVADRVHEQYF. The CDR3 bases are TGTGCCAGCAGCGTCGCCGACAGGGTCCACGAGCAGTACTTC.

This chain uses TRBV6-1 with TRBJ1-2; no clear D gene. This CDR3 contains 13 residues. Germline V gene data show CDR1 as MNHNS and CDR2 as SASEGT. Trimming shortened V by 6 bases and J by 0 bases, and 8 bases separated the two germline ends. Written as DNA, the CDR3 is TGTGCCAGCAGCCCGGGTGCTAACTATGGCTACACCTTC. It translates to CASSPGANYGYTF.

The chain links TRBV29-1 to TRBJ2-3; perhaps TRBD1 as D (6 bases). The CDR3 has 12 residues. Trimming cost V 6 bases and J 5 bases, with 12 bases left between them. The germline V gene has CDR1 SQVTM and CDR2 ANQGSEA. For the CDR3, the DNA is TGCAGCGTAGATACAGGGCTAGATACGCAGTATTTT. This translates into CSVDTGLDTQYF.

The V and J genes are TRBV5-6 and TRBJ1-1; 8 bases line up with TRBD1. The CDR3 sequence is 19 residues long. The germline CDR1 and CDR2 sequences are SGHDT and YYEEEE. The J segment lost 1 base and the V segment lost 4 bases, leaving 18 bases of the junction unmatched. CDR3 in amino acids: CASSGGLLDRGDGNTEAFF. CDR3 bases: TGTGCCAGCAGCGGGGGGTTACTAGACAGGGGCGACGGGAACACTGAAGCTTTCTTT.

The V call is TRBV4-1, the J call TRBJ1-4; possibly TRBD1 for D (6 bases). Germline V lookup: CDR1 MGHRA, CDR2 YSYEKL. This CDR3 has 18 amino acids. Trimming pared 2 bases from V and 1 base from J, leaving 17 bases between. CDR3 sequence: CASSQILGGGLTNEKLFF. The CDR3 nucleotides read TGCGCCAGCAGCCAAATTCTTGGGGGCGGGTTAACTAATGAAAAACTGTTTTTT.

The V gene is TRBV19, the J gene TRBJ2-5; 11 positions match TRBD2. Unmatched junction bases numbered 5, after V lost 5 bases and J lost 3 bases. The CDR3 has 15 amino acids. Germline-derived CDR1 and CDR2 are LNHDA and SQIVND (reference sequence). The CDR3 region is CASSSLAGDKETQYF. The CDR3 DNA follows: TGTGCCAGTAGTTCACTAGCGGGGGATAAAGAGACCCAGTACTTC.

DNA of the CDR3: TGCGCCAGCAGCTTAGGACAGACCTATGGCTACACCTTC. This gives the protein CASSLGQTYGYTF. The chain has TRBV5-1 and TRBJ1-2; a possible D gene is TRBD1 (6 bases). Per the germline V gene, CDR1 is SGHRS and CDR2 is YFSETQ. CDR3 length: 13 amino acids. V was cut by 2 bases and J by 4 bases, with 9 bases left in between. Based on the CDR3 plus reference TRBV5-1 and TRBJ1-2, the full variable domain is KAGVTQTPRYLIKTRGQQVTLSCSPISGHRSVSWYQQTPGQGLQFLFEYFSETQRNKGNFPGRFSGRQFSNSRSEMNVSTLELGDSALYLCASSLGQTYGYTFGSGTRLTVV.

The chain carries TRBV6-1 and TRBJ2-7; 10 bases are a match to TRBD2. Germline assignment: CDR1 MNHNS and CDR2 SASEGT. Trimming cost V 6 bases and J 4 bases; bases outside gene matches: 9. This CDR3 contains 15 residues. The CDR3 sequence: CASRSPGLAKYEQYF. The CDR3 coding sequence is TGTGCCAGCAGAAGTCCGGGACTAGCGAAATACGAGCAGTACTTC.

V is TRBV2 and J is TRBJ1-3, with 7 bases aligning to TRBD1. V shed 10 bases, J shed 2 bases, and the junction held 2 bases outside the gene matches. Germline V gene lookup returns CDR1 SNHLY and CDR2 FYNNEI. This CDR3 contains 12 residues. In DNA form, the CDR3 reads TGTGCCATAGGACAGGCTGGAAACACCATATATTTT. Amino acids: CAIGQAGNTIYF.

This clone occurred once. This chain joins TRBV2 and TRBJ2-2; 13 bases are a match to TRBD2. Germline loops: CDR1 SNHLY, CDR2 FYNNEI. V shed 7 bases, J shed 2 bases, and the junction held 7 bases outside the gene matches. The length of the CDR3 is 17 residues. The CDR3 coding sequence is TGTGCCAGCACCGGGACTAGCGGGAATAAAAACACCGGGGAGCTGTTTTTT. It specifies CASTGTSGNKNTGELFF.

The rearrangement links TRBV5-1 to TRBJ2-1; 10 nucleotides align to TRBD1. CDR3 size: 14 residues. With V trimmed by 0 bases and J by 7 bases, 1 base remained unmatched. Germline lookup yields CDR1 SGHRS and CDR2 YFSETQ. CDR3 nucleotide sequence: TGCGCCAGCAGCTTGGAGGACAGGGGGAATGAGCAGTTCTTC. Its translation: CASSLEDRGNEQFF.

The chain joins TRBV5-4 to TRBJ1-1, with 9 nucleotides matching TRBD1. After removal of 2 bases from V and 11 bases from J, the junction contained 10 bases not matched to a gene. The CDR3 consists of 14 residues. Germline CDR1 SGHNT, CDR2 YYREEE (reference sequence). The CDR3 is CASSLQGAGTRAFF. Written as DNA, the CDR3 is TGTGCCAGCAGCTTACAGGGGGCTGGGACGAGGGCTTTCTTT. The full variable domain, rest sourced from reference TRBV5-4 and TRBJ1-1, is ETGVTQSPTHLIKTRGQQVTLRCSSQSGHNTVSWYQQALGQGPQFIFQYYREEENGRGNFPPRFSGLQFPNYSSELNVNALELDDSALYLCASSLQGAGTRAFFGQGTRLTVV.

The gene calls are TRBV6-5 and TRBJ2-7, with 7 bases fitting TRBD2. There are 15 residues in the CDR3. CDR1 is MNHEY, CDR2 SVGAGI, per germline. V shed 6 bases and J 0 bases; nucleotides not matched to a gene: 8. The CDR3 sequence is CASSSPGGSSYEQYF. The CDR3 bases are TGTGCCAGCAGCTCCCCCGGGGGGAGCTCCTACGAGCAGTACTTC.

This chain connects TRBV2 to TRBJ1-2; D remains unclear. This CDR3 comprises 15 residues. With 2 bases removed from V and 9 bases from J, the gap between germline ends came to 19 bases. The germline gives CDR1 SNHLY, CDR2 FYNNEI. CDR3 region: CASSEPIGPFRRYTF. The CDR3 bases are TGTGCCAGCAGTGAACCGATAGGACCGTTTCGACGCTACACCTTC.

This chain joins TRBV7-2 and TRBJ2-7; 8 bases are a match to TRBD2. The length of the CDR3 is 14 residues. After removal of 3 bases from V and 6 bases from J, the junction contained 7 bases not matched to a gene. CDR1 and CDR2 from the germline V gene are SGHTA and FQGNSA. The CDR3, as DNA: TGTGCCAGCAGCTTGTCGCGGGGGGCCGGCGAGCAGTACTTC. Protein sequence: CASSLSRGAGEQYF. Supplemented by reference TRBV7-2 and TRBJ2-7, the full variable domain reads GAGVSQSPSNKVTEKGKDVELRCDPISGHTALYWYRQSLGQGLEFLIYFQGNSAPDKSGLPSDRFSAERTGGSVSTLTIQRTQQEDSAVYLCASSLSRGAGEQYFGPGTRLTVT.

The rearrangement links TRBV7-9 to TRBJ2-2; no definite D call. Germline CDR1 is SEHNR and CDR2 is FQNEAQ (reference sequence). CDR3 length: 12 residues. The germline V and J ends were trimmed by 2 bases and 6 bases, with 4 bases remaining between them. CDR3 region: CASSLTSGELFF. CDR3 DNA: TGTGCCAGCAGCTTAACTTCCGGGGAGCTGTTTTTT.

This clone was observed once. In DNA form, the CDR3 reads TGTGCCACCAGGGGCGGGACAGGAGCCTACGAGCAGTACTTC. It codes for CATRGGTGAYEQYF. This rearrangement joins TRBV10-3 to TRBJ2-7, with 8 bases that match TRBD1. CDR1 is ENHRY and CDR2 is SYGVKD in the germline V gene. CDR3 size: 14 residues. The trim removed 10 bases at V and 2 bases at J, leaving 10 bases unmatched.

The genes are TRBV29-1 and TRBJ2-1, with 8 bases fitting TRBD1. V trimming: 8 bases; J trimming: 8 bases; junction bases outside the gene matches: 8. The CDR3 is 12 amino acids. CDR1 is SQVTM and CDR2 is ANQGSEA in the germline V gene. The CDR3 coding sequence is TGCAGCTTCTCGGACAGGGACGATGAGCAGTTCTTC. As protein: CSFSDRDDEQFF.

The rearrangement joins TRBV11-1 to TRBJ2-7; D is unresolved. The CDR3 sequence is 13 residues long. The germline V gene encodes CDR1 SGHAT and CDR2 FQDESV (reference sequence). The V and J ends lost 5 bases and 2 bases respectively, with 10 bases between them. DNA of the CDR3: TGTGCCAGCAGCCTGGCCAGCGCCTACGAGCAGTACTTC. Protein product: CASSLASAYEQYF.

The chain couples TRBV5-1 to TRBJ2-7; 13 bases line up with TRBD2. The germline V gene has CDR1 SGHRS and CDR2 YFSETQ. V was pared by 4 bases and J by 4 bases, with 11 bases of the junction left unmatched. The CDR3 length is 17 residues. DNA of the CDR3: TGCGCCAGCAGCAAGGCTCCGGGACTAGCGGGGAGGTACGAGCAGTACTTC. Protein sequence: CASSKAPGLAGRYEQYF.

The chain combines TRBV14 with TRBJ2-7, with no clear D. V shed 7 bases and J shed 0 bases, with 16 bases lying between them. The CDR3 is 15 amino acids. In germline, CDR1 is SGHDN, CDR2 FVKESK. The CDR3 DNA sequence: TGTGCCAGCACCCTATACGCGAGTAACTCCTACGAGCAGTACTTC. It specifies CASTLYASNSYEQYF.

The chain combines TRBV25-1 with TRBJ2-7, with 8 bases lining up with TRBD1. J gave up 5 bases and V 3 bases, and 15 bases lay outside the gene matches. The CDR3 has 17 residues. CDR1 is MGHDK, CDR2 SYGVNS, per germline. DNA of the CDR3: TGTGCCAGCAGTGAGGGGGTGGGGCAGGGGGCTCGACACGAGCAGTACTTC. It specifies CASSEGVGQGARHEQYF.

The chain recombines TRBV6-1 with TRBJ2-6; D not certain. Deletions cut 2 bases from V and 0 bases from J, with 11 bases between. Germline CDR1 and CDR2: MNHNS and SASEGT. The CDR3 is made up of 17 amino acids. The CDR3 protein is CASSELTAYSGANVLTF. The CDR3 DNA sequence: TGTGCCAGCAGTGAACTGACGGCCTACTCTGGGGCCAACGTCCTGACTTTC.

V and J are TRBV5-6 and TRBJ1-6; the D gene is possibly TRBD1 (6 bases). The germline V gene encodes CDR1 SGHDT and CDR2 YYEEEE. The length of the CDR3 is 16 residues. V dropped 4 bases and J dropped 7 bases, with 18 bases sitting between them. CDR3 sequence (DNA): TGTGCCAGCAGCCTGGAGTTGGACAGCAACAATTCACCCCTCCACTTT. Translation: CASSLELDSNNSPLHF.

The chain combines TRBV28 with TRBJ2-5, with 8 bases that match TRBD2. The germline V gene has CDR1 MDHEN and CDR2 SYDVKM. V was clipped by 8 bases and J by 5 bases; unmatched bases: 4. CDR3 length: 12 amino acids. The CDR3 bases are TGTGCCAGCCAGGGGACTAGGGAGACCCAGTACTTC. It yields the protein CASQGTRETQYF.

The chain uses TRBV19 and TRBJ1-5; 9 positions agree with TRBD1. This CDR3 has 17 amino acids. Germline V gene data show CDR1 as LNHDA and CDR2 as SQIVND (reference sequence). The ends lost 5 bases at V and 0 bases at J; junction bases unmatched: 8. This CDR3 reads CASSVRGTGNSNQPQHF. The DNA of the CDR3 is TGTGCCAGTAGTGTCCGCGGGACAGGGAATAGCAATCAGCCCCAGCATTTT. Full variable domain (remainder filled in from reference TRBV19 and TRBJ1-5): DGGITQSPKYLFRKEGQNVTLSCEQNLNHDAMYWYRQDPGQGLRLIYYSQIVNDFQKGDIAEGYSVSREKKESFPLTVTSAQKNPTAFYLCASSVRGTGNSNQPQHFGDGTRLSIL.